The clone carrying this T cell receptor (beta chain) appeared a few times. Antigen specificity is unknown. The data derive from a study of post-analysis software for immune sequencing data. Study-wide results and limits: Comparison of patients with controls showed a handful of TRBV segments more frequent in patients, TRBV5-6, TRBV5-1 and TRBV20-1 among them. Significantly lower normalized Chao1 diversity was found in patients with multiple sclerosis relative to controls.

The germline V gene encodes CDR1 ENHRY and CDR2 SYGVKD. The V segment lost 2 bases and the J segment 8 bases; nucleotides outside the gene matches: 8. The CDR3 extends over 15 amino acids. Prepared libraries of TCR beta cDNA carried unique molecular identifiers. TCRdb reanalysed the PCR reads using MiXCR and keeps one entry per CDR3 protein. The sample lists hundreds of thousands of distinct CDR3 sequences, about 27% seen once, with around 0.56% in the top ten. The receptor was derived from a girl aged 10 to 17 with multiple sclerosis. The sample taken for sequencing was blood. The chain couples TRBV10-3 to TRBJ1-2; TRBD1 aligns across 10 bases. The CDR3 sequence is CAISENWTGGRGYTF. Here the CDR3 DNA reads TGTGCCATCAGTGAGAATTGGACAGGGGGGAGAGGCTACACCTTC.